The next 5 T cell receptor beta chains were all read from a single sample in a study of cytomegalovirus exposure and HLA in healthy donors (dated by TCRdb to about 2017). Libraries were constructed by the immunoSEQ multiplex PCR assay. For the multiplex PCR, a mixture combining 60 forward primers for TCR Vbeta segments and 13 reverse primers for TCR Jbeta segments was used. The immuneACCESS repertoire file appears here via TCRdb, limited to in-frame rearrangements. These files lack a portion of the clones; in checked studies, under half of the deficit traces to unresolved V genes, and the cause of the others is not known. Here the sample has about 120,000 clones; approximately 68% occur a single time. 1.5% to 2% of the sample is held by the ten biggest clonotypes. Sequencing was performed on PBMCs. These receptors all come from a man between 25 and 39 years old in good health and CMV-seropositive.

This sequence joins TRBV27 and TRBJ1-2; 9 nucleotides match TRBD1. J was trimmed by 3 bases and V by 0 bases; bases with no gene match: 5. Germline V gives CDR1 MNHEY, CDR2 SMNVEV (reference sequence). This CDR3 is 16 amino acids long. CDR3 sequence reads: CASSLSRGQGDYGYTF. The CDR3 DNA follows: TGTGCCAGCAGTTTATCCCGGGGACAGGGAGACTATGGCTACACCTTC.

V is TRBV4-2 and J is TRBJ1-1; 7 positions agree with TRBD1. Germline lookup yields CDR1 LGHNA and CDR2 YNFKEQ. The length of the CDR3 is 15 residues. Trimming cost V 4 bases and J 3 bases; bases outside gene matches: 8. CDR3 region: CASSPWTGGDTEAFF. CDR3 nucleotides: TGTGCCAGCAGCCCATGGACAGGCGGGGACACTGAAGCTTTCTTT.

The table lists this clone with a few counts. This rearrangement joins TRBV10-3 to TRBJ1-1; D perhaps matches TRBD1 (6 bases). Germline loops: CDR1 ENHRY, CDR2 SYGVKD. There are 15 residues in the CDR3. V dropped 0 bases and J dropped 5 bases, with 13 bases sitting between them. The CDR3 loop reads CAISESLQGRTEAFF. Written as DNA, the CDR3 is TGTGCCATCAGTGAGTCCTTACAGGGAAGGACTGAAGCTTTCTTT.

V and J are TRBV7-9 and TRBJ2-7, with a weak D call TRBD2 (5 bases). Trimming took off 5 bases at V and 1 base at J, with 15 bases between the two ends. CDR3 length: 15 residues. Germline values: CDR1 SEHNR, CDR2 FQNEAQ (reference sequence). CDR3 protein: CASSLRGRPSYEQYF. The CDR3 DNA sequence: TGTGCCAGCAGCCTCCGGGGAAGACCGTCCTACGAGCAGTACTTC.

J is TRBJ1-2 and V is TRBV28, with TRBD1 as a possible D gene (5 bases). The CDR3 loop spans 14 amino acids. In germline, CDR1 is MDHEN, CDR2 SYDVKM. V lost 3 bases and J lost 6, with 14 bases in between. The CDR3 here is CASSFLGGVDGYTF. DNA of the CDR3: TGTGCCAGCAGTTTCCTGGGGGGAGTGGATGGCTACACCTTC.